This TCR beta chain was identified in a study of CXCR3-negative and CXCR3-positive naive CD8 T cells (dated by TCRdb to about 2019). About the full investigation: In total, approximately 150 million TRB reads were obtained, corresponding to roughly 1.5 +/- 0.3 million reads per library. Naive subsets from about five donors and memory cells from 3 donors were included in the TRBV-TRBJ cluster analysis. Data from 11 donors, pooled across two independent experiments, went into the diversity and physicochemical repertoire analyses. What the work shows at the level of the full study, not this receptor alone: Freshly isolated PBMCs were used for most assays because CXCR3 expression went down partially after cryopreservation. Naive CXCR3-negative and CXCR3-positive cells from the same donor showed similar TRBV-TRBJ usage, whereas memory cells showed distinct patterns. Comparably high repertoire diversity was found in both naive subsets, whereas much lower repertoire diversity was found in memory CD8+ T cells. Because surface CD5, which is linked to self-reactivity in mice, was comparable between the naive subsets, TCR interaction strength was also inferred from the physicochemical properties of TRB CDR3s. TRB CDR3s from CXCR3-positive naive cells showed higher hydrophobicity (lower Kidera factor 4), lower energy, and higher strength and volume indices than CXCR3-negative naive cells.

For every CD8+ T cell subset, around 300,000 cells were flow-sorted straight into RLT lysis buffer, and each subset was sorted in triplicate. To keep memory contaminants out, a stringent definition of naive CD8+ T cells was applied: CD45RO-CCR7+CD27+CD95-. Peripheral blood mononuclear cells were isolated from buffy coats using standard density gradient centrifugation. Naive CXCR3-negative and CXCR3-positive CD8+ T cells were flow-sorted using a FACSAria III. Total RNA was extracted from sorted cells using an RNeasy Mini Kit. The listed sequencing device is NextSeq 550. The Human TCR Profiling Kit (MiLaboratory) was used to prepare UMI-labeled 5' RACE TRB cDNA libraries. The full amount of extracted RNA was used for cDNA synthesis, and the full amount of resulting cDNA was used for PCR amplification. Libraries were prepared in parallel with an identical number of PCR cycles. The authors' pipeline ran thus. MIGEC and MiXCR extracted about 57,000 +/- 9,900 unique UMI-labeled TRB cDNA molecules per library, requiring at least two reads per UMI. Each library averaged roughly 40,000 +/- 10,000 functional in-frame TRB CDR3 nucleotide clonotypes without stop codons. After downsampling to 5000 UMI-labeled TRB molecules per sample, diversity metrics such as normalized Shannon-Wiener and Chao1 were calculated in VDJtools. Clonotype-size-weighted physicochemical properties of the central five CDR3 residues (interaction energy, strength, volume and Kidera factor 4) were computed in VDJtools. Following TCRdb reprocessing, every CDR3 protein sequence forms one entry, and DNA is not provided. The V and J calls were determined by TCRdb, not by the authors. The table for this sample records 130,000 to 150,000 distinct CDR3 sequences. Approximately 0.28% of the sample goes to the ten largest clones.

As regards this clonotype: What antigen it recognizes has not been identified.

Sequencing was done on a sample of naive CXCR3+ CD8+ T cells from blood. The sample's cell subset or site, from its label and the paper: CD45RO-CCR7+CD27+CD95- naive CD8+ T cells expressing CXCR3 (TNR3+). The receptor was isolated from a human donor in good health. Some clones in this sample may be carry-over from other donors' samples.

The CDR3 amino acid sequence is: CASSLTPTHWSYTF. The rearranged chain carries TRBV11-2 and TRBJ1-2. Based on the germline V gene, the CDR1 and CDR2 sequences are SGHAT and FQNNGV. The CDR3 holds 14 amino acids from the cysteine to the phenylalanine. The nucleotide record is missing.